The 5 T cell receptor beta chains in this list originate from one sample, sequenced in a study of shared clonotypes between healthy human individuals. The repertoire was sequenced with immunoSEQ multiplex PCR; TCRdb's copy has only in-frame clones and lacks some. The sample holds over 400,000 clones, over 70% seen once. Input material: PBMCs. Source of these receptors: a middle-aged woman in good health. Some clones in this sample may be carry-over from other donors' samples.

Remarks on this clone: This sample also contains other DNA sequences that code for the same CDR3. This chain connects TRBV7-3 to TRBJ2-6; tentatively, D is TRBD1 (5 bases). Germline CDR1 SGHTA, CDR2 FQGTGA. The V gene lost 5 bases and the J gene lost 1 base, with 9 bases spanning the gap. The CDR3 consists of 15 residues. CDR3 sequence reads: CASSVDRSGANVLTF. Written as DNA, the CDR3 is TGTGCCAGCAGCGTTGACAGATCTGGGGCCAACGTCCTGACTTTC.

The chain employs TRBV9 and TRBJ2-3; 7 nucleotides align to TRBD1. Germline CDR1 reads SGDLS; CDR2 reads YYNGEE. The CDR3 is 16 amino acids. The V gene end was trimmed by 3 bases and the J gene end by 0 bases; junction bases not matched to a gene: 7. CDR3 nucleotide sequence: TGTGCCAGCAGCGCCCGGACAGGTACTAGCACAGATACGCAGTATTTT. Protein product: CASSARTGTSTDTQYF.

This chain joins TRBV7-2 and TRBJ2-5, with 14 bases that match TRBD2. CDR1 is SGHTA and CDR2 is FQGNSA in the germline V gene. The junction had 5 bases not matched to a gene; V was cut back by 1 base and J by 4 bases. The CDR3 has 17 amino acids. The DNA of the CDR3 is TGTGCCAGCAGCTTAGTGGGACTAGCGGGAGAAGGAGAGACCCAGTACTTC. This encodes CASSLVGLAGEGETQYF.

DNA of the CDR3: TGTGCCAGTAGTATCATCGGGCCGGCGAACACTGAAGCTTTCTTT. Its translation: CASSIIGPANTEAFF. The chain is built from TRBV19 and TRBJ1-1, with D uncertain. V was trimmed by 3 bases and J by 1 base, leaving 12 bases between them. The CDR3 has 15 amino acids. Germline assignment: CDR1 LNHDA and CDR2 SQIVND (reference sequence).

About this clone: This likely reflects a read error, since a far larger clone is one base away. V is TRBV11-3 and J is TRBJ2-7, with D possibly being TRBD2 (7 bases). The CDR3 contains 12 residues. V lost 3 bases to trimming and J lost 10 bases, with 13 bases between them. CDR1 and CDR2 from the germline V gene are SGHNT and YENEEA. This CDR3 reads CASSLGGRDQYF. The CDR3, as DNA: TGTGCCAGCAGCTTGGGGGGGCGAGATCAGTACTTC.